This is a list of T cell receptor beta chains from one sample in a study of OX40 agonist ivuxolimab in advanced cancers. The assay was immunoSEQ multiplex PCR, and TCRdb's table has in-frame clones only and misses some. The repertoire consists of 30,000 to 45,000 clones, with approximately 80% occurring once and the leading ten covering about an eighth. Sequenced here: CD4+ or CD8+ T cells sorted from blood, sampled in a trial of the OX40 agonist ivuxolimab. The receptors originated from an adult with an advanced solid tumor such as melanoma, head and neck, liver or kidney cancer. Each CDR3 is given with its conserved first and last residue. Fields, in order: CDR3 protein, CDR3 DNA, D gene, clone size, J gene, V gene. The D gene is left open where the match is weak. Clone size is stated in some rows and not others, as once, few, many or a class when expanded.

CDR3 protein: CASSYRGAGAFF
CDR3 DNA: TGTGCCAGCAGTTATCGCGGGGCAGGAGCTTTCTTT
D gene: NA
clone size: NA
J gene: TRBJ1-1
V gene: TRBV6-6

CDR3 protein: CAVGGGARWNTGELFF
CDR3 DNA: TGTGCCGTCGGTGGAGGAGCGAGATGGAACACCGGGGAGCTGTTTTTT
D gene: NA
clone size: NA
J gene: TRBJ2-2
V gene: TRBV7-2

CDR3 protein: CASSESVGRGTEAFF
CDR3 DNA: TGTGCCAGCAGTGAATCTGTGGGAAGAGGTACTGAAGCTTTCTTT
D gene: NA
clone size: NA
J gene: TRBJ1-1
V gene: TRBV25-1

CDR3 protein: CASSQDELGQGAYEQYF
CDR3 DNA: TGCGCCAGCAGCCAAGATGAGCTGGGACAGGGGGCGTATGAGCAGTACTTC
D gene: TRBD1
clone size: few
J gene: TRBJ2-7
V gene: TRBV4-1

CDR3 protein: CASSPRRDRVLDEQFF
CDR3 DNA: TGTGCCAGCAGCCCTCGTCGGGACAGGGTTCTCGATGAGCAGTTCTTC
D gene: TRBD1
clone size: few
J gene: TRBJ2-1
V gene: TRBV11-2

CDR3 protein: CASSLLGQGNQPQHF
CDR3 DNA: TGTGCCAGCAGCTTGCTCGGACAGGGAAATCAGCCCCAGCATTTT
D gene: TRBD1
clone size: NA
J gene: TRBJ1-5
V gene: TRBV5-6

CDR3 protein: CSLRTSGTHEQYF
CDR3 DNA: TGCAGCCTGAGGACTAGCGGGACCCACGAGCAGTACTTC
D gene: TRBD2
clone size: NA
J gene: TRBJ2-7
V gene: TRBV29-1

CDR3 protein: CASSVGVRTDTQYF
CDR3 DNA: TGTGCCAGCAGTGTAGGAGTTCGCACAGATACGCAGTATTTT
D gene: NA
clone size: NA
J gene: TRBJ2-3
V gene: TRBV2

CDR3 protein: CASSLVLAGGRYNEQFF
CDR3 DNA: TGTGCCAGCAGTTTAGTTCTAGCGGGAGGCCGATACAATGAGCAGTTCTTC
D gene: TRBD2
clone size: NA
J gene: TRBJ2-1
V gene: TRBV28

CDR3 protein: CASSSGGPGELFF
CDR3 DNA: TGTGCCAGCAGCTCGGGGGGCCCCGGGGAGCTGTTTTTT
D gene: NA
clone size: NA
J gene: TRBJ2-2
V gene: TRBV11-3

CDR3 protein: CAWRTTRPGNTIYF
CDR3 DNA: TGTGCCTGGAGAACGACACGTCCTGGAAACACCATATATTTT
D gene: NA
clone size: NA
J gene: TRBJ1-3
V gene: TRBV30

CDR3 protein: CASSGSQGSYYEQYF
CDR3 DNA: TGTGCCAGCAGTGGCTCTCAGGGGTCTTACTACGAGCAGTACTTC
D gene: NA
clone size: NA
J gene: TRBJ2-7
V gene: TRBV6-1

CDR3 protein: CASRRGTDEKLFF
CDR3 DNA: TGTGCCAGCAGACGGGGAACCGATGAAAAACTGTTTTTT
D gene: NA
clone size: NA
J gene: TRBJ1-4
V gene: TRBV2

CDR3 protein: CASSAEVIGGYTF
CDR3 DNA: TGCGCCAGCTCAGCGGAGGTCATCGGTGGCTACACCTTC
D gene: NA
clone size: NA
J gene: TRBJ1-2
V gene: TRBV5-1

CDR3 protein: CASSLVQGAANEQFF
CDR3 DNA: TGCGCCAGCAGCCTAGTACAGGGGGCCGCAAATGAGCAGTTCTTC
D gene: TRBD1
clone size: once
J gene: TRBJ2-1
V gene: TRBV5-1

CDR3 protein: CASSLSDEPSYEQYF
CDR3 DNA: TGTGCCAGCAGCTTAAGCGATGAACCTTCCTACGAGCAGTACTTC
D gene: NA
clone size: NA
J gene: TRBJ2-7
V gene: TRBV11-2

CDR3 protein: CASSSPGSGSYEQYF
CDR3 DNA: TGTGCCAGCAGTTCCCCCGGATCCGGCTCCTACGAGCAGTACTTC
D gene: NA
clone size: NA
J gene: TRBJ2-7
V gene: TRBV6-5

CDR3 protein: CASSGTGFVEKLFF
CDR3 DNA: TGTGCCAGCAGTGGGACAGGGTTCGTAGAAAAACTGTTTTTT
D gene: TRBD1
clone size: NA
J gene: TRBJ1-4
V gene: TRBV6-1

CDR3 protein: CASSLSRGAGSEKLFF
CDR3 DNA: TGTGCCAGCAGCCTAAGTCGGGGGGCGGGGAGTGAAAAACTGTTTTTT
D gene: NA
clone size: NA
J gene: TRBJ1-4
V gene: TRBV2

CDR3 protein: CASMRVSYNEQFF
CDR3 DNA: TGTGCCAGCATGAGGGTATCCTACAATGAGCAGTTCTTC
D gene: NA
clone size: once
J gene: TRBJ2-1
V gene: TRBV6-1

CDR3 protein: CASRTTGGAGTGELFF
CDR3 DNA: TGTGCCAGTAGGACAACAGGGGGCGCTGGGACCGGGGAGCTGTTTTTT
D gene: TRBD1
clone size: NA
J gene: TRBJ2-2
V gene: TRBV19

CDR3 protein: CASSDTGANIQYF
CDR3 DNA: TGCGCCAGCAGTGATACGGGAGCAAACATTCAGTACTTC
D gene: NA
clone size: NA
J gene: TRBJ2-4
V gene: TRBV10-1

CDR3 protein: CASSLGQGSSEQYF
CDR3 DNA: TGCGCCAGCAGCTTGGGACAGGGTTCAAGTGAGCAGTACTTC
D gene: TRBD1
clone size: medium-sized
J gene: TRBJ2-7
V gene: TRBV5-1

CDR3 protein: CATGRRENTEAFF
CDR3 DNA: TGTGCCACCGGACGGAGAGAGAACACTGAAGCTTTCTTT
D gene: NA
clone size: NA
J gene: TRBJ1-1
V gene: TRBV28

CDR3 protein: CASTGRTGATNTEAFF
CDR3 DNA: TGTGCCAGTACTGGAAGGACAGGGGCTACGAACACTGAAGCTTTCTTT
D gene: TRBD1
clone size: NA
J gene: TRBJ1-1
V gene: TRBV19

CDR3 protein: CASSPPGSSYNEQFF
CDR3 DNA: TGTGCCAGCAGCCCACCTGGGAGCTCCTACAATGAGCAGTTCTTC
D gene: NA
clone size: NA
J gene: TRBJ2-1
V gene: TRBV7-2

CDR3 protein: CSVEDSVISLANYGYTF
CDR3 DNA: TGCAGCGTAGAGGACAGTGTGATCAGTTTAGCTAACTATGGCTACACCTTC
D gene: NA
clone size: NA
J gene: TRBJ1-2
V gene: TRBV29-1

CDR3 protein: CASSLEGSGTASSGANVLTF
CDR3 DNA: TGTGCCAGCAGTTTAGAGGGCTCCGGGACTGCAAGCTCTGGGGCCAACGTCCTGACTTTC
D gene: NA
clone size: NA
J gene: TRBJ2-6
V gene: TRBV27

CDR3 protein: CASVPGAGHTYEQYF
CDR3 DNA: TGTGCCAGCGTACCGGGGGCAGGGCATACCTACGAGCAGTACTTC
D gene: NA
clone size: NA
J gene: TRBJ2-7
V gene: TRBV2

CDR3 protein: CASRDPGQKGYTF
CDR3 DNA: TGTGCCAGCAGGGACCCGGGACAGAAAGGCTACACCTTC
D gene: TRBD1
clone size: NA
J gene: TRBJ1-2
V gene: TRBV6-5

CDR3 protein: CASSFQDPRYGYTF
CDR3 DNA: TGTGCCAGCAGCTTCCAGGACCCCAGATATGGCTACACCTTC
D gene: NA
clone size: NA
J gene: TRBJ1-2
V gene: TRBV11-2

CDR3 protein: CASSVGQGGNSPLHF
CDR3 DNA: TGTGCCAGCAGCGTAGGTCAGGGAGGGAATTCACCCCTCCACTTT
D gene: NA
clone size: once
J gene: TRBJ1-6
V gene: TRBV9

CDR3 protein: CASSPWNGRDEKLFF
CDR3 DNA: TGTGCCAGCAGTCCCTGGAACGGGAGGGATGAAAAACTGTTTTTT
D gene: NA
clone size: NA
J gene: TRBJ1-4
V gene: TRBV28

CDR3 protein: CAIRGGVGGSSYEQYF
CDR3 DNA: TGTGCCATCAGGGGCGGGGTTGGGGGGAGCTCCTACGAGCAGTACTTC
D gene: NA
clone size: few
J gene: TRBJ2-7
V gene: TRBV10-3

CDR3 protein: CASSSRSYNYGYTF
CDR3 DNA: TGTGCCAGCAGCTCTAGGAGTTATAACTATGGCTACACCTTC
D gene: NA
clone size: few
J gene: TRBJ1-2
V gene: TRBV7-9

CDR3 protein: CASSVGPDTQYF
CDR3 DNA: TGTGCCAGCAGTGTCGGCCCAGATACGCAGTATTTT
D gene: NA
clone size: NA
J gene: TRBJ2-3
V gene: TRBV2

CDR3 protein: CASSPYRVDTQYF
CDR3 DNA: TGTGCCAGCTCACCCTACAGGGTCGATACGCAGTATTTT
D gene: NA
clone size: once
J gene: TRBJ2-3
V gene: TRBV18

CDR3 protein: CASSDLTGGRTEAFF
CDR3 DNA: TGTGCCAGCAGTGACCTCACGGGGGGGAGGACTGAAGCTTTCTTT
D gene: NA
clone size: NA
J gene: TRBJ1-1
V gene: TRBV6-1

CDR3 protein: CASSQGAGALGGYTF
CDR3 DNA: TGCGCCAGCAGCCAAGGAGCCGGGGCCTTGGGTGGCTACACCTTC
D gene: NA
clone size: few
J gene: TRBJ1-2
V gene: TRBV4-1

CDR3 protein: CASSFVVYSNQPQHF
CDR3 DNA: TGTGCCAGCAGTTTTGTGGTTTATAGCAATCAGCCCCAGCATTTT
D gene: NA
clone size: NA
J gene: TRBJ1-5
V gene: TRBV28

CDR3 protein: CASSFGGGETQYF
CDR3 DNA: TGTGCCAGCAGCTTCGGGGGAGGCGAGACCCAGTACTTC
D gene: NA
clone size: NA
J gene: TRBJ2-5
V gene: TRBV5-6

CDR3 protein: CASSPPGTGGSDTQYF
CDR3 DNA: TGTGCCAGCAGCCCACCTGGGACAGGGGGCTCAGATACGCAGTATTTT
D gene: TRBD1
clone size: NA
J gene: TRBJ2-3
V gene: TRBV7-9

CDR3 protein: CASSIPQRHEKLFF
CDR3 DNA: TGTGCCAGTAGTATCCCCCAGAGGCATGAAAAACTGTTTTTT
D gene: NA
clone size: NA
J gene: TRBJ1-4
V gene: TRBV19

CDR3 protein: CVISGLETQYF
CDR3 DNA: TGTGTCATTTCGGGGTTGGAGACCCAGTACTTC
D gene: NA
clone size: once
J gene: TRBJ2-5
V gene: TRBV28

CDR3 protein: CAWSPTGINYGYTF
CDR3 DNA: TGTGCCTGGAGCCCGACAGGGATCAACTATGGCTACACCTTC
D gene: TRBD1
clone size: NA
J gene: TRBJ1-2
V gene: TRBV30

CDR3 protein: CASSFPGVYNEQFF
CDR3 DNA: TGTGCCAGCAGCTTCCCGGGAGTATACAATGAGCAGTTCTTC
D gene: NA
clone size: medium-sized
J gene: TRBJ2-1
V gene: TRBV7-9

CDR3 protein: CASSEEIYNEQFF
CDR3 DNA: TGTGCCAGCAGTGAAGAGATTTACAATGAGCAGTTCTTC
D gene: NA
clone size: NA
J gene: TRBJ2-1
V gene: TRBV2